This T cell receptor beta chain emerged from a study of blood T cell repertoires in COVID-19. Whole-study context: Donors in the United States, Italy and Spain gave samples during acute or convalescent COVID-19. T cells, B-cell-depleted T cells, or PBMCs supplied cDNA or gDNA.

As originally analysed: Cell counts per sample came from amplifying reference gene primers. TCRdb's table, derived via immunoSEQ multiplex PCR, lists solely in-frame clones and lacks some. The V and J calls and the clone size are those of that table, but D and trimming were determined from the DNA. The sample includes around 270,000 clones, 86% seen only once; the top ten take nearly 2%. The CDR3 extends over 16 amino acids. Trimming took 0 bases from V and 1 from J, leaving 10 bases between them. Germline CDR1 reads MNHEY; CDR2 reads SVGAGI. The sequence derives from a man aged 25 to 40 with active or convalescent COVID-19. V and J are TRBV6-5 and TRBJ2-1; no reliable D call. Sequencing input: peripheral blood. CDR3: CASSYSLGESYNEQFF. For the CDR3, the DNA is TGTGCCAGCAGTTACTCGCTGGGCGAATCCTACAATGAGCAGTTCTTC.